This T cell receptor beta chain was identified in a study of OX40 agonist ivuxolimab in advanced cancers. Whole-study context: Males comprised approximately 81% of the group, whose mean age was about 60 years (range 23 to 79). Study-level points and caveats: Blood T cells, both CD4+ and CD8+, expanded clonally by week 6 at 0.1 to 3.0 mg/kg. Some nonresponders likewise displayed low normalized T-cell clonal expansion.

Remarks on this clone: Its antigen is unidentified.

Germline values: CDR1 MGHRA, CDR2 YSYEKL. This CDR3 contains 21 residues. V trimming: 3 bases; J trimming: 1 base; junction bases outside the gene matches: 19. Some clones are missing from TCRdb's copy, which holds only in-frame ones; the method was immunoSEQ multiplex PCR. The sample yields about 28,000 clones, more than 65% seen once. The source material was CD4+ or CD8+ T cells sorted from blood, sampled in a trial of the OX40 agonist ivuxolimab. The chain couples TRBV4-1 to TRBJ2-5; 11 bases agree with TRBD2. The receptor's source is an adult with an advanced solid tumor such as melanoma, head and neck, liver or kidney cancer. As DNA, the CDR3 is TGCGCCAGCAGCCAGAGTGGGCATAAGCTAGCGGGGGGAACCTTCCAAGAGACCCAGTACTTC. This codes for CASSQSGHKLAGGTFQETQYF.